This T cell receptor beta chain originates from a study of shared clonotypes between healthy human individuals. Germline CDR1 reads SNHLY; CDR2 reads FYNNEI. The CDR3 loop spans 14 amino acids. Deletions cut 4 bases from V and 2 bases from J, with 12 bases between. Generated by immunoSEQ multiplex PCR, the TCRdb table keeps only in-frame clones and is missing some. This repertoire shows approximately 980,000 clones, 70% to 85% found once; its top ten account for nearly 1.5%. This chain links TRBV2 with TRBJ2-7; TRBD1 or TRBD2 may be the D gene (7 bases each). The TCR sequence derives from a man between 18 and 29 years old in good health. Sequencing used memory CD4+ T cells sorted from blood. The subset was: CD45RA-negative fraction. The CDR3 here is CASSAAGGAYEQYF. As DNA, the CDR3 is TGTGCCAGCAGTGCGGCAGGGGGGGCCTACGAGCAGTACTTC. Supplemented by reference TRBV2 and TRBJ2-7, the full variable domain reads EPEVTQTPSHQVTQMGQEVILRCVPISNHLYFYWYRQILGQKVEFLVSFYNNEISEKSEIFDDQFSVERPDGSNFTLKIRSTKLEDSAMYFCASSAAGGAYEQYFGPGTRLTVT.